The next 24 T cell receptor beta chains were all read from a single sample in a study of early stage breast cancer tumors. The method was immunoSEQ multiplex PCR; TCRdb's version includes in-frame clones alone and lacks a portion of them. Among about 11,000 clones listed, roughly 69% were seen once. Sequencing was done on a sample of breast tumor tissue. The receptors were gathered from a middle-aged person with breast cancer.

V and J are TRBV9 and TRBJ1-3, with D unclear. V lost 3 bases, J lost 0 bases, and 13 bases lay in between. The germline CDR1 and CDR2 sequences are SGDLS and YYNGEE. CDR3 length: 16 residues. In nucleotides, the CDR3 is TGTGCCAGCAGCGCGACCCAGCGTACCTCTGGAAACACCATATATTTT. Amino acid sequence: CASSATQRTSGNTIYF.

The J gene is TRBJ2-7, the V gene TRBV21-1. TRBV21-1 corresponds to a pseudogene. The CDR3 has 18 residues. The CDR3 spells CASSKAFFGTSNTYEQYF. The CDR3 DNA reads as TGTGCCAGCAGCAAAGCATTCTTCGGGACCTCGAACACCTACGAGCAGTACTTC.

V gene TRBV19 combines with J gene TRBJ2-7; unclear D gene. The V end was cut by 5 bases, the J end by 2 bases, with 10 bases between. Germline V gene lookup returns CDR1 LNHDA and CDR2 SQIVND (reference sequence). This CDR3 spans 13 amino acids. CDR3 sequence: CASSPEETYEQYF. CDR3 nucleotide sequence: TGTGCCAGTAGTCCCGAGGAGACCTACGAGCAGTACTTC.

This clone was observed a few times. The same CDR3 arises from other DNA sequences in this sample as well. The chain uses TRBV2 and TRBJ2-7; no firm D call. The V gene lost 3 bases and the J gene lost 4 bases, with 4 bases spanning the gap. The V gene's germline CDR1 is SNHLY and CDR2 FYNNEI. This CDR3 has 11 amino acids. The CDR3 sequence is CASSEGYEQYF. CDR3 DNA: TGTGCCAGCAGTGAGGGGTACGAGCAGTACTTC.

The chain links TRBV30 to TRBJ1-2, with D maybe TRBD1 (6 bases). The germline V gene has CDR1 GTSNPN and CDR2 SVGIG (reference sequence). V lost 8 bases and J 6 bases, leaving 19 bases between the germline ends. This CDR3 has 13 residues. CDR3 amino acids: CALLTGNSDGYTF. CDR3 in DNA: TGTGCCCTGTTAACAGGGAATTCCGATGGCTACACCTTC.

CDR3 DNA: TGTGCCAGCAGCTTAGGGTCTAGCAGATCCTACAATGAGCAGTTCTTC. Amino acids: CASSLGSSRSYNEQFF. The chain is built from TRBV13 and TRBJ2-1; D might be TRBD2 (5 bases). There are 16 residues in the CDR3. CDR1 is PRHDT and CDR2 is FYEKMQ in the germline V gene (reference sequence). Deletions cut 0 bases from V and 1 base from J, with 10 bases between.

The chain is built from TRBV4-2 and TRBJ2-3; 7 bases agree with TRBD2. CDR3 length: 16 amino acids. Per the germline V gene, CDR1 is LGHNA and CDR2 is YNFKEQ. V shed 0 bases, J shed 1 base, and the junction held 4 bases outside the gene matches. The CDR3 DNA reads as TGTGCCAGCAGCCAAGAGCGGGGGACGGGCACAGATACGCAGTATTTT. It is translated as CASSQERGTGTDTQYF.

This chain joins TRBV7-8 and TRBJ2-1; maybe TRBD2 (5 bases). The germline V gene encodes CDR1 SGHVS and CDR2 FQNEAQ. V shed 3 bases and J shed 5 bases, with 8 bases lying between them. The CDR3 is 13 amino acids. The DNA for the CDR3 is TGTGCCAGCAGCTTCGGACTGAACAATGAGCAGTTCTTC. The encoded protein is CASSFGLNNEQFF.

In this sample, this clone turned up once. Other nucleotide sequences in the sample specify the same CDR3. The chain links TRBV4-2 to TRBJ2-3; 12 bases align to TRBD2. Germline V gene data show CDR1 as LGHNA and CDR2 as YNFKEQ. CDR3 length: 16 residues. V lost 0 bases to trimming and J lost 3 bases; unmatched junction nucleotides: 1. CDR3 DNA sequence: TGTGCCAGCAGCCAAGAGACTAGCGGGAGTACAGATACGCAGTATTTT. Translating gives CASSQETSGSTDTQYF.

The CDR3 spells CASSPGQGETQYF. The DNA of the CDR3 is TGTGCCAGTTCTCCCGGACAGGGGGAGACCCAGTACTTC. The J gene is TRBJ2-5, the V gene TRBV6-1; the match to TRBD1 covers 9 bases. The CDR3 has 13 residues. CDR1 is MNHNS and CDR2 is SASEGT in the germline V gene. The J segment lost 5 bases and the V segment lost 9 bases, leaving 7 bases of the junction unmatched.

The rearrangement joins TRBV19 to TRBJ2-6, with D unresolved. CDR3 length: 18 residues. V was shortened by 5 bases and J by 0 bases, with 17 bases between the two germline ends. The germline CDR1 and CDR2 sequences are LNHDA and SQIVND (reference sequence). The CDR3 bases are TGTGCCAGTAGTTCGTCAGGCAATTCCTACTCTGGGGCCAACGTCCTGACTTTC. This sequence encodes CASSSSGNSYSGANVLTF.

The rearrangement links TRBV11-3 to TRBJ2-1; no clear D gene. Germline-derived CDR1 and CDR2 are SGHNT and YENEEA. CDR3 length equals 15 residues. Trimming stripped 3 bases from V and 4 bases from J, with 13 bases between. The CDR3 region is CASSFGNPEYNEQFF. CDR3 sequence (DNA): TGTGCCAGCAGCTTCGGAAATCCAGAATACAATGAGCAGTTCTTC. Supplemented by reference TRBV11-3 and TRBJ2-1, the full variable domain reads EAGVVQSPRYKIIEKKQPVAFWCNPISGHNTLYWYLQNLGQGPELLIRYENEEAVDDSQLPKDRFSAERLKGVDSTLKIQPAELGDSAVYLCASSFGNPEYNEQFFGPGTRLTVL.

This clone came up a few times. The chain's CDR3 is CASSPVGTASGYTF. DNA for the CDR3: TGTGCCAGCAGTCCGGTGGGGACAGCTAGCGGCTACACCTTC. V is TRBV11-2 and J is TRBJ1-2, with TRBD1 matching 7 bases. The V gene's germline CDR1 is SGHAT and CDR2 FQNNGV. The CDR3 is 14 amino acids. V dropped 6 bases and J dropped 8; count of bases not matched to a gene: 12.

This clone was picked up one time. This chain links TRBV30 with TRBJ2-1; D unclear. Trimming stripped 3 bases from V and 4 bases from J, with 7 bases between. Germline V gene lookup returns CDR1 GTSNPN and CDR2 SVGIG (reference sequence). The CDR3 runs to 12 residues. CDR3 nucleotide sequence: TGTGCCTGGAGCGACTTGTACAATGAGCAGTTCTTC. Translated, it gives CAWSDLYNEQFF. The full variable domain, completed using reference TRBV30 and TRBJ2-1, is SQTIHQWPATLVQPVGSPLSLECTVEGTSNPNLYWYRQAAGRGLQLLFYSVGIGQISSEVPQNLSASRPQDRQFILSSKKLLLSDSGFYLCAWSDLYNEQFFGPGTRLTVL.

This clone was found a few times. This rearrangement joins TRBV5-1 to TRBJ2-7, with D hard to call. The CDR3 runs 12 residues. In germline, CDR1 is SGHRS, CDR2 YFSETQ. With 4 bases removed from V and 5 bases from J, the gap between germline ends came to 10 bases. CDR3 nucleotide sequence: TGCGCCAGCAGCCTCACAAGCGACGAGCAGTACTTC. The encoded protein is CASSLTSDEQYF.

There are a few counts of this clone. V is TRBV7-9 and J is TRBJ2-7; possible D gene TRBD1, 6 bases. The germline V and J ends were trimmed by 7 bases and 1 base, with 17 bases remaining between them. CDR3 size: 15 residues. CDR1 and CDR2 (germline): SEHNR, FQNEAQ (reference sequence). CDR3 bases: TGTGCCAGCACCACTACAGGGTCAAGTTCCTACGAGCAGTACTTC. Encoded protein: CASTTTGSSSYEQYF. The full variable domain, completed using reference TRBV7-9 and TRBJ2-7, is DTGVSQNPRHKITKRGQNVTFRCDPISEHNRLYWYRQTLGQGPEFLTYFQNEAQLEKSRLLSDRFSAERPKGSFSTLEIQRTEQGDSAMYLCASTTTGSSSYEQYFGPGTRLTVT.

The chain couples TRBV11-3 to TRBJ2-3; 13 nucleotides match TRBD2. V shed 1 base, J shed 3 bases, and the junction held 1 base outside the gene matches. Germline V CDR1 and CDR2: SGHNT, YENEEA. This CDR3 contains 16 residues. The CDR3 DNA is TGTGCCAGCAGCTTAGGACTAGCGGGAGGTACAGATACGCAGTATTTT. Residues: CASSLGLAGGTDTQYF.

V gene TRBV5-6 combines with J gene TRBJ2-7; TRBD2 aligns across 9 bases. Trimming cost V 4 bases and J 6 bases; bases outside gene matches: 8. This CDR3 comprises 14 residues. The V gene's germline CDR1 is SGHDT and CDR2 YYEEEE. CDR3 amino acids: CASSPGLAFSEQYF. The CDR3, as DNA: TGTGCCAGCAGCCCGGGACTAGCTTTCTCCGAGCAGTACTTC.

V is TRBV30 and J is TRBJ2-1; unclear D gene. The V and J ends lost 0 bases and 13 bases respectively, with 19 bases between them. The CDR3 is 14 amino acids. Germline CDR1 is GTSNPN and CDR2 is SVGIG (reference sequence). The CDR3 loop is CAWSVLGTPNLQFF. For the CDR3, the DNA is TGTGCCTGGAGTGTGCTAGGAACCCCGAATCTCCAGTTCTTC.

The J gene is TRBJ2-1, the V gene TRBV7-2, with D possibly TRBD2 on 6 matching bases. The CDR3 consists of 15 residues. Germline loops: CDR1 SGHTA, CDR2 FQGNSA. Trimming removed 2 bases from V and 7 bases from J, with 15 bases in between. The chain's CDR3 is CASSLSGWAGNEQFF. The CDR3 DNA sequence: TGTGCCAGCAGCTTAAGCGGGTGGGCGGGGAATGAGCAGTTCTTC.

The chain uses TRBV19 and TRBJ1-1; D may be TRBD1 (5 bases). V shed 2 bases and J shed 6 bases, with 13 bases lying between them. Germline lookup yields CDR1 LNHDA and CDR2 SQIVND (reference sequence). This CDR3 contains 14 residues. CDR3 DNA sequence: TGTGCCAGTAGTATAAGGCCAGGGAGGGCTGAAGCTTTCTTT. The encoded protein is CASSIRPGRAEAFF.

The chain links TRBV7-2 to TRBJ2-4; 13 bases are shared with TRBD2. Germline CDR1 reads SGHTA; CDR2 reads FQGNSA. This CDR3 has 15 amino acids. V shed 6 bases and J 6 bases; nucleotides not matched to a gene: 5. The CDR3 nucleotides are TGTGCCAGCAGTATCGGACTAGCGGGAGTAAACATTCAGTACTTC. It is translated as CASSIGLAGVNIQYF.

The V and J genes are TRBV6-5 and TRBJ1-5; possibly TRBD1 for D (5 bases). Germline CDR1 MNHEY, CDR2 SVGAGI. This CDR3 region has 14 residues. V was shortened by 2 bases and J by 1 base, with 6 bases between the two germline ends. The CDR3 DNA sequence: TGTGCCAGCAGTTACCAGGGAAGCAATCAGCCCCAGCATTTT. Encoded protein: CASSYQGSNQPQHF.

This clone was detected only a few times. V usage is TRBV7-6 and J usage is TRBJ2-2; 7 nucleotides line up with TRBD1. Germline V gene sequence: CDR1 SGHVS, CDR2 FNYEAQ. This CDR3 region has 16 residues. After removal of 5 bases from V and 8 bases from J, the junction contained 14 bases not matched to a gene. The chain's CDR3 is CASSARGTVSSGELFF. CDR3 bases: TGTGCCAGCAGCGCCAGAGGGACAGTGTCATCTGGGGAGCTGTTTTTT.